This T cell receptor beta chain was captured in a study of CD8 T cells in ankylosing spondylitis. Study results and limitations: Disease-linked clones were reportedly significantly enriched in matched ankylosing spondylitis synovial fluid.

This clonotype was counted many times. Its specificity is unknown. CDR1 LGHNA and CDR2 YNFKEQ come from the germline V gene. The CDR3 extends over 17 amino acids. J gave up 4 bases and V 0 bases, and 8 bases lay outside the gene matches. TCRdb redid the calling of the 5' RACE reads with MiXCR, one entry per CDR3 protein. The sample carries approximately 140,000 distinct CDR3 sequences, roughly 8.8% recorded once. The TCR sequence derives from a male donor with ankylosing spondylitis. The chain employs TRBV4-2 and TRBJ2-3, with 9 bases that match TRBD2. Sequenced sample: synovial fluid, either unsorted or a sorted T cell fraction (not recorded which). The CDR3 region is CASSQDLAGGRADTQYF. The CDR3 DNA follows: TGTGCCAGCAGCCAAGATCTCGCGGGGGGGAGGGCAGATACGCAGTATTTT.